These T cell receptor beta chains were read from a single sample in a study of yellow fever vaccine responses in identical twins. One entry per CDR3 protein, called by TCRdb with MiXCR from the RT-PCR reads. The data show about 4,000 distinct CDR3 sequences, roughly 85% seen once. Specimen: T cells from blood (PBMCs), unsorted or a sorted subset (not recorded which), collected before or after yellow fever vaccination (not recorded which). These TCRs come from a woman aged 18-30 years who received the yellow fever vaccine. Each CDR3 is given with its conserved first and last residue. The D gene is left open where the match is weak. Clone size is shown for a subset of rows, as once, few, many or a class of expanded clone.

TRBJ2-5 | . | . | TRBV18 | TGTGCCAGCTCACCATTGTCTGAGACCCAGTACTTC | CASSPLSETQYF
TRBJ2-5 | TRBD1 | . | TRBV28 | TGTGCCAGCAGTTCGACAGGGGGCTGGAAGACCCAGTACTTC | CASSSTGGWKTQYF
TRBJ2-7 | . | . | TRBV2 | TGTGCCAGCAGTGAGGTTTTGGGCACCCGCTACGAGCAGTACTTC | CASSEVLGTRYEQYF
TRBJ2-7 | TRBD2 | . | TRBV29-1 | TGCAGCGTTTTAGGCGGGGGGCGCGAGCAGTACTTC | CSVLGGGREQYF
TRBJ2-1 | . | once | TRBV19 | TGTGCCAGTAGTCAGTACGCCTCCAACAATGAGCAGTTCTTC | CASSQYASNNEQFF
TRBJ1-2 | . | . | TRBV6-1 | TGTGCCAGCACCACGGGACTCACTGGCTACACCTTC | CASTTGLTGYTF
TRBJ1-1 | TRBD1 | few | TRBV10-3 | TGTGCCTCAGGACAGGGGTATAGCACTGAAGCTTTCTTT | CASGQGYSTEAFF
TRBJ2-5 | . | . | TRBV9 | TGTGCCAGCAGCGAATCCGGGACTCGACAAGAGACCCAGTACTTC | CASSESGTRQETQYF
TRBJ2-4 | TRBD1 | . | TRBV11-3 | TGTGCCAGCAGCTTTACAGGGGAGCTAGCCAAAAACATTCAGTACTTC | CASSFTGELAKNIQYF
TRBJ2-3 | . | . | TRBV18 | TGTGCCAGCTCACCACCTCCAGGGAACACAGATACGCAGTATTTT | CASSPPPGNTDTQYF
TRBJ2-7 | . | . | TRBV20-1 | TGCAGTGCTAAGACGGGGGAGCAGTACTTC | CSAKTGEQYF
TRBJ2-7 | . | few | TRBV18 | TGTGCCAGCTCACCGCCAGGGAGCTACGAGCAGTACTTC | CASSPPGSYEQYF
TRBJ1-4 | TRBD1 | few | TRBV6-1 | TGTGCCAGCAGCCCTGGACAGGGGCCCGCGTGGGCTAATGAAAAACTGTTTTTT | CASSPGQGPAWANEKLFF
TRBJ2-7 | . | . | TRBV28 | TGTGCCAGCAGTTTAAGTCCCCGGGTTTCCTACGAGCAGTACTTC | CASSLSPRVSYEQYF
TRBJ2-1 | TRBD2 | . | TRBV7-9 | TGTGCCAGCAGCGCCTTTAGCGGGGGGCCGAACAATGAGCAGTTCTTC | CASSAFSGGPNNEQFF
TRBJ2-5 | TRBD2 | . | TRBV4-1 | TGCGCCAGCAGCCAGCCGGGACTAGCGGGAGAGACCCAGTACTTC | CASSQPGLAGETQYF
TRBJ2-5 | . | . | TRBV11-3 | TGTGCCAGCAGCCCCACCGAGGGAATGGACCAAGAGACCCAGTACTTC | CASSPTEGMDQETQYF
TRBJ2-2 | . | . | TRBV4-1 | TGCGCCAGCAGCCCTAAATCAGGGGGGCGGGAGCTGTTTTTT | CASSPKSGGRELFF
TRBJ1-4 | . | . | TRBV12-3/TRBV12-4 | TGTGCCAGCAGCCCTTTTCGGGAAAAACTGTTTTTT | CASSPFREKLFF
TRBJ1-5 | TRBD1 | . | TRBV13 | TGTGCCAGCAGCGGGGACAGGGAGGATCAGCCCCAGCATTTT | CASSGDREDQPQHF
TRBJ2-7 | . | . | TRBV7-6 | TGTGCCAGCAGCCTAGGGCTTAGCTTCGAGCAGTACTTC | CASSLGLSFEQYF
TRBJ1-1 | . | . | TRBV24-1 | TGTGCCACCAGTGACGTCGGTCGCACTGAAGCTTTCTTT | CATSDVGRTEAFF
TRBJ2-3 | . | . | TRBV4-1 | TGCGCCAGCAGCCAAGAGATGACTAGCACAGATACGCAGTATTTT | CASSQEMTSTDTQYF
TRBJ2-3 | . | . | TRBV28 | TGTGCCAGCAGTCTCCGGTCCGCGCTCACAGATACGCAGTATTTT | CASSLRSALTDTQYF
TRBJ1-2 | . | . | TRBV14 | TGTGCCAGCAGCCAAGGGGCACAGGACTATGGCTACACCTTC | CASSQGAQDYGYTF
TRBJ1-4 | . | . | TRBV5-6 | TGTGCCAGCAGCTTCGGAGGAACTAATGAAAAACTGTTTTTT | CASSFGGTNEKLFF
TRBJ2-1 | TRBD1 | large | TRBV18 | TGTGCCAGCTCACAAAGACAGGGGTCCAGCTCCTACAATGAGCAGTTCTTC | CASSQRQGSSSYNEQFF
TRBJ2-3 | TRBD1 | . | TRBV18 | TGTGCCAGCTCACCCGGACAGGGTACAGATACGCAGTATTTT | CASSPGQGTDTQYF
TRBJ2-3 | . | . | TRBV28 | TGTGCCAGCAGTTCGACCACAGATACGCAGTATTTT | CASSSTTDTQYF
TRBJ1-4 | . | . | TRBV20-1 | TGCAGTGCTAGAGAGGGGGCTTCTTATGAAAAACTGTTTTTT | CSAREGASYEKLFF
TRBJ2-7 | TRBD1 | . | TRBV2 | TGTGCCAGCAGTGTGGGTGACAGGGGGACCTACGAGCAGTACTTC | CASSVGDRGTYEQYF
TRBJ2-7 | . | once | TRBV24-1 | TGTGCCACCAGTGCCGCGGGACTCGAATCCCTGGAGCAGTACTTC | CATSAAGLESLEQYF
TRBJ2-3 | . | . | TRBV7-9 | TGTGCCAGCACAGGCGCCGTGCAGTCTAGCACAGATACGCAGTATTTT | CASTGAVQSSTDTQYF
TRBJ1-5 | . | . | TRBV28 | TGTGCCAGCAGTTCCCATCAGCCCCAGCATTTT | CASSSHQPQHF
TRBJ2-5 | TRBD1 | once | TRBV29-1 | TGCAGCGTTGACCTTTACAGGGGTCAAGAGACCCAGTACTTC | CSVDLYRGQETQYF
TRBJ1-2 | . | once | TRBV27 | TGTGCCAGCACCACACAGGGTTCTCAGGGCTACACCTTC | CASTTQGSQGYTF
TRBJ2-3 | TRBD1 | . | TRBV5-5 | TGCGCCAGCAGCCTTATAGCAGGGGGTGTAGATACGCAGTATTTT | CASSLIAGGVDTQYF
TRBJ2-7 | . | . | TRBV28 | TGTGCCAGCAGTTTAATCTTACAGGGCACCTACGAGCAGTACTTC | CASSLILQGTYEQYF
TRBJ2-3 | . | . | TRBV20-1 | TGCAGTGCTAGACAGCAAGCAGATACGCAGTATTTT | CSARQQADTQYF
TRBJ2-1 | . | once | TRBV23-1 | TGCGCCAGCGAAGACGGGCATAGCTCCTACAATGAGCAGTTCTTC | CASEDGHSSYNEQFF
TRBJ2-3 | . | . | TRBV29-1 | TGCAGCACCGGAGCTTGGCCCCCAGATACGCAGTATTTT | CSTGAWPPDTQYF
TRBJ2-3 | TRBD2 | . | TRBV12-3/TRBV12-4 | TGTGCCAGCAGGGGAGCGGGGGGCACAGATACGCAGTATTTT | CASRGAGGTDTQYF
TRBJ1-2 | . | . | TRBV5-5 | TGTGCCAGCAGCTACGACGGGGCCTATGGCTACACCTTC | CASSYDGAYGYTF
TRBJ2-7 | TRBD2 | few | TRBV11-3 | TGTGCCAGCAGCTTAGGGGCGGGACTAGCGGATAACTACGAGCAGTACTTC | CASSLGAGLADNYEQYF
TRBJ2-5 | TRBD1 | . | TRBV7-9 | TGTGCCAGCAGCTTTCGATCAGGGGGTTCACAAGAGACCCAGTACTTC | CASSFRSGGSQETQYF
TRBJ2-7 | TRBD1 | . | TRBV2 | TGTGCCAGTAACTCCGGGACAGAAGCATACGAGCAGTACTTC | CASNSGTEAYEQYF
TRBJ2-2 | . | . | TRBV7-6 | TGTGCTAGCAGCTTGGCTAGGGGGGGATTGAACGGGGAGCTGTTTTTT | CASSLARGGLNGELFF
TRBJ2-3 | . | . | TRBV12-3/TRBV12-4 | TGTGCCAGCAGTTTACTACTAGGGACGGGAGTGGCGCAGTATTTT | CASSLLLGTGVAQYF
TRBJ2-3 | . | . | TRBV10-1 | TGCGCCAGCAGTGACTCACAGGTCGTCAGCACAGATACGCAGTATTTT | CASSDSQVVSTDTQYF
TRBJ1-5 | . | . | TRBV28 | TGTGCCAGCTCCGGGGTCAATCAGCCCCAGCATTTT | CASSGVNQPQHF
TRBJ2-4 | . | . | TRBV11-2 | TGTGCCAGCAGCTTAGTACGGGGAAACATTCAGTACTTC | CASSLVRGNIQYF
TRBJ2-5 | TRBD1 | once | TRBV12-3/TRBV12-4 | TGTGCCAGCAGACCGGGACAGGAGAAAGAGACCCAGTACTTC | CASRPGQEKETQYF
TRBJ2-7 | . | . | TRBV5-1 | TGCGCCAGCAGCTTGATGGACCTCTACGAGCAGTACTTC | CASSLMDLYEQYF
TRBJ2-1 | . | . | TRBV25-1 | TGTGCCAGCGGCGGGGTTCGAAATGAGCAGTTCTTC | CASGGVRNEQFF
TRBJ2-3 | TRBD1 | once | TRBV13 | TGTGCCAGCAGCCCGGGACAGGGGTTGGCAGATACGCAGTATTTT | CASSPGQGLADTQYF
TRBJ1-1 | TRBD1 | once | TRBV6-1 | TGTGCCAGCAGCACCACCGGGACAGGGGTTGAAGCTTTCTTT | CASSTTGTGVEAFF